This T cell receptor (beta chain) derives from a study of blood T cell repertoires in COVID-19. Study details: COVID-19 samples, acute and convalescent, were from the United States, Italy and Spain. PBMCs, B-cell-depleted T cells, or T cells provided the cDNA or gDNA that made up the material.

CDR3 length equals 13 residues. Germline CDR1 reads SGHTA; CDR2 reads FQGTGA. The trim removed 5 bases at V and 8 bases at J, leaving 8 bases unmatched. How the authors handled the data: Amplification of reference gene primers provided the estimated nucleated cell counts. Profiling relied on immunoSEQ multiplex PCR, and the TCRdb table lists in-frame clones only, not all of them. V, J and clone size reflect that table, while D and trimming were determined from the DNA. Of fewer than 60,000 clones in the sample, roughly 87% are singletons; the top ten hold roughly a tenth. Source material: peripheral blood. This TCR came from a human donor with acute or convalescent COVID-19. The donor label of this sample is uncertain. The J gene is TRBJ1-2, the V gene TRBV7-3; 7 nucleotides align to TRBD1. Here the CDR3 DNA reads TGTGCCAGCAGCCCAGGGGGTCCGAGAGGCTACACCTTC. Translated, it gives CASSPGGPRGYTF.